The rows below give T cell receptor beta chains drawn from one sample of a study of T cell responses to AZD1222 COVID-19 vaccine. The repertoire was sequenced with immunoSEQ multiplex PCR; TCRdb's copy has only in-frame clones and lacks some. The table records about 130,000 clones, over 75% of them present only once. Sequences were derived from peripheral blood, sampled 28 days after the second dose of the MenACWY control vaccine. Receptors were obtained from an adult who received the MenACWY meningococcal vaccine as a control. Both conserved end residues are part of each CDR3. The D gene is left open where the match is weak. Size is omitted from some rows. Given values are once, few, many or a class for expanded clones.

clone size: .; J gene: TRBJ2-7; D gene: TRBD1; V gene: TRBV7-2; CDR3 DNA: TGTGCCAGCGGAAGGGGGCGGGACGAGCAGTACTTC; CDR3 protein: CASGRGRDEQYF
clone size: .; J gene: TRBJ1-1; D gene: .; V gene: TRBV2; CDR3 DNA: TGTGCCAGCAGTGTGGACAAACCGTCGGGCACTGAAGCTTTCTTT; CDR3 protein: CASSVDKPSGTEAFF
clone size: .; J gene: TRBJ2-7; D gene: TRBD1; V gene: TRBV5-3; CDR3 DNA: TGTGCCAGAAGCCCCAGGGGGTGGGACCGAGAGGAGCAGTACTTC; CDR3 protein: CARSPRGWDREEQYF
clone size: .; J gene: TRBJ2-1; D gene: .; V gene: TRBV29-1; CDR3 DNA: TGCAGCGTTGGGGTCAGCTCCTACAATGAGCAGTTCTTC; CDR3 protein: CSVGVSSYNEQFF
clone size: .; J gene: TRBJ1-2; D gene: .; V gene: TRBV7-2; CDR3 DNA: TGTGCCAGCAGCTTAGGGTCAGGCCTCTATGGCTACACCTTC; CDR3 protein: CASSLGSGLYGYTF
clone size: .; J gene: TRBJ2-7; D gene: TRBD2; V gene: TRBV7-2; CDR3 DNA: TGTGCCAGCAGCTTTGTAGCGGGGGTCAACGAGCAGTACTTC; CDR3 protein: CASSFVAGVNEQYF
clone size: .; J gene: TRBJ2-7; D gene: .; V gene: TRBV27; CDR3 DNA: TGTGCCAGCAGGATCGGCAGGGCGAGGACCTACGAGCAGTACTTC; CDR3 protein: CASRIGRARTYEQYF
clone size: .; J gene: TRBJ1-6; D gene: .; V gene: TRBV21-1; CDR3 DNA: TGTGCCAGCAGCGCCACAGGGAACTCACCCCTCCACTTT; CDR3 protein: CASSATGNSPLHF
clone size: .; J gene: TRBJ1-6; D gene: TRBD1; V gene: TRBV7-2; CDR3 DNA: TGTGCCAGCAGCTTAAGGGCAGGGGGCGCGAATTCACCCCTCCACTTT; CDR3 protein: CASSLRAGGANSPLHF
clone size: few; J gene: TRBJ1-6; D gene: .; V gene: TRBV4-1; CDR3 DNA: TGCGCCAGCAGCCAAGATCTGAGCTCCTATAATTCACCCCTCCACTTT; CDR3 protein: CASSQDLSSYNSPLHF
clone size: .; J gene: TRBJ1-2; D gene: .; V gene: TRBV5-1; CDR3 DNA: TGCGCCAGCAGCCCACCCGAGGGTAACGGCTACACCTTC; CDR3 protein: CASSPPEGNGYTF
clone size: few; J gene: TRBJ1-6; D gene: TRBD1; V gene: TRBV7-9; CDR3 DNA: TGTGCCAGCAGCTTGGGACAGGGGAGTAATTCACCCCTCCACTTT; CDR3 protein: CASSLGQGSNSPLHF
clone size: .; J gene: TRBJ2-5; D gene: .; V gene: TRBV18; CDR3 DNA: TGTGCCAGCTCACCCCGGGGTGGTATGCGAGCGGAGACCCAGTACTTC; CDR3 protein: CASSPRGGMRAETQYF
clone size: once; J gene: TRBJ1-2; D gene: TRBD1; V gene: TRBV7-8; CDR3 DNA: TGTGCCAGCAGCCCCGGGACAGCTCAAGGAGGAGGCTACACCTTC; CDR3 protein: CASSPGTAQGGGYTF
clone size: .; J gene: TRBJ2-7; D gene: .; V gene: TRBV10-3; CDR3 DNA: TGTGCCATCACCGAAACACAGGGGGGGTACGAGCAGTACTTC; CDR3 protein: CAITETQGGYEQYF
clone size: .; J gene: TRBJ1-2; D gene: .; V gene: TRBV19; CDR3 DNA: TGTGCCAGTAGTATAGCCGCCTCAATTAATGGCTACACCTTC; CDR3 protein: CASSIAASINGYTF
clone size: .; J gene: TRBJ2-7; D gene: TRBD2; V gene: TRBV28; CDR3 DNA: TGTGCCAGCAGTTCCTCCGGGGCGGGAGAATACGAGCAGTACTTC; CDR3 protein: CASSSSGAGEYEQYF
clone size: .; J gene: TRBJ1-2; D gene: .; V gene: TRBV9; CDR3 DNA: TGTGCCAGCAGCGTAGACGCAAGCTATGGCTACACCTTC; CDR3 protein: CASSVDASYGYTF
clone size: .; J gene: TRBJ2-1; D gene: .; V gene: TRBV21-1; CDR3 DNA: TGTGCCAGCAGCACGTTACTAGCGGGAGGTTACAATGAGCAGTTCTTC; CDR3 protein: CASSTLLAGGYNEQFF
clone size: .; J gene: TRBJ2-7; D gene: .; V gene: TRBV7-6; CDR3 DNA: TGTGCCAGCAGCCGGGGGGCGGGAGTAGAATACGAGCAGTACTTC; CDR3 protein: CASSRGAGVEYEQYF
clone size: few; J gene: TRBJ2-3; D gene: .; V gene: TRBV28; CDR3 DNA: TGTGCCAGCAGTCCCTACACAGATACGCAGTATTTT; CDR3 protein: CASSPYTDTQYF
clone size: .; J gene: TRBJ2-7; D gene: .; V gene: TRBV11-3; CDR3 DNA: TGTGCCAGCAGCTTGCAGGGGAGCTCCTACGAGCAGTACTTC; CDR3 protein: CASSLQGSSYEQYF
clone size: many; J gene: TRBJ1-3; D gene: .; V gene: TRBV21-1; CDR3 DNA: TGTGCCAGCAGCAAAGGCGCTCGGGGAAACACCATATATTTT; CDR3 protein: CASSKGARGNTIYF
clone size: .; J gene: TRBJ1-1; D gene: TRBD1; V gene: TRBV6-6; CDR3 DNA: TGTGCCAGCAGTTCACCGGACAGGGTGGCTGAAGCTTTCTTT; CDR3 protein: CASSSPDRVAEAFF